This T cell receptor beta chain appears in the sequencing data of a study of T-cell reconstitution after alpha-beta-depleted transplantation in children. Per germline, CDR1 SGHAT and CDR2 FQDESV (reference sequence). V lost 5 bases to trimming and J lost 1 base; unmatched junction nucleotides: 11. CDR3 size: 16 residues. This sample's TCRbeta library carried unique molecular identifier barcodes. TCRdb fed the PCR reads into MiXCR, producing one record per CDR3 protein. The sample has about 47,000 distinct CDR3 sequences, about 50% seen once. The rearrangement uses TRBV11-1 and TRBJ2-7, with 7 bases identical to TRBD1. The sequence derives from a boy under two years old with SCID, due to receive a stem cell transplant. Here the sequenced sample was peripheral blood, taken before TCRalphabeta/CD19-depleted stem cell transplant. The CDR3 DNA is TGTGCCAGCAGCCCCCTGACAGGGTGGGAATCCTACGAGCAGTACTTC. Its translation: CASSPLTGWESYEQYF.